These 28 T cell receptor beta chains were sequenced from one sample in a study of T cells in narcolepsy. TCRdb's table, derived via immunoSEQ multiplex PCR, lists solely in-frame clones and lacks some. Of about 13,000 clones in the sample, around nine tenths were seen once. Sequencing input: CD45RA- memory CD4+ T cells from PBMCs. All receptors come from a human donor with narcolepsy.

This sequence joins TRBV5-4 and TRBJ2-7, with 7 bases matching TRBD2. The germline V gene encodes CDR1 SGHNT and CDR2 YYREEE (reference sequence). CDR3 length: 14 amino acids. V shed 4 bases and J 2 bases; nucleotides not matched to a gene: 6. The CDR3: CASSVTSAAYEQYF. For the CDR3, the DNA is TGTGCCAGCAGCGTCACTAGCGCAGCCTACGAGCAGTACTTC.

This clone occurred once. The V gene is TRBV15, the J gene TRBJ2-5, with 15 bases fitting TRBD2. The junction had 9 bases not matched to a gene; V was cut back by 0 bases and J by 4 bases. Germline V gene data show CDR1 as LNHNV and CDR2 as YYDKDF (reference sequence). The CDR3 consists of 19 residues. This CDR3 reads CATSRDLTRTSGRGETQYF. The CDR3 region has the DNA TGTGCCACCAGCAGAGATCTGACGAGGACTAGCGGGAGGGGAGAGACCCAGTACTTC.

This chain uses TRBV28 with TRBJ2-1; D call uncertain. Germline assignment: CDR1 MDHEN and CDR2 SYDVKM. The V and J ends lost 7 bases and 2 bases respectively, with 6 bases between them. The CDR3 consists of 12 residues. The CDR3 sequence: CASMATYNEQFF. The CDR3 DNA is TGTGCCAGCATGGCCACCTACAATGAGCAGTTCTTC.

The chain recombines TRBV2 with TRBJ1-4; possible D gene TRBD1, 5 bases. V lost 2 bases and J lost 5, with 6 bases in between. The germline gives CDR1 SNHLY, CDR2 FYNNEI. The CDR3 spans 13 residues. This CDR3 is CASSERGNEKLFF. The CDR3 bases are TGTGCCAGCAGTGAAAGGGGAAATGAAAAACTGTTTTTT.

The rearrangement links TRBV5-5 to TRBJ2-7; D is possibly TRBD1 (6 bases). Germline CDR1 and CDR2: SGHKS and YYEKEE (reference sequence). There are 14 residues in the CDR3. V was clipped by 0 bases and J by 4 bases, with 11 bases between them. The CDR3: CASSLVTGYYEQYF. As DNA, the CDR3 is TGTGCCAGCAGCTTGGTGACAGGTTATTACGAGCAGTACTTC.

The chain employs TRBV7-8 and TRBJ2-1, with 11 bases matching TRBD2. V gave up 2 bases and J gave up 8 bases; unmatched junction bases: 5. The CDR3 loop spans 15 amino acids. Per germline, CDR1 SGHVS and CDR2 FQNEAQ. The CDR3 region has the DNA TGTGCCAGCAGCTTAAGGCTAGCGGGAGGCGATGAGCAGTTCTTC. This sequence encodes CASSLRLAGGDEQFF.

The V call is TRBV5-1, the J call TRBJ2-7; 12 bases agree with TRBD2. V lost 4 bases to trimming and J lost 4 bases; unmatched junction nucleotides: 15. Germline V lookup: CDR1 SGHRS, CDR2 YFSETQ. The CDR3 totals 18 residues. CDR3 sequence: CASSRRLAGVGHTYEQYF. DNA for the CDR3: TGCGCCAGCAGCAGAAGACTAGCGGGAGTTGGTCATACGTACGAGCAGTACTTC.

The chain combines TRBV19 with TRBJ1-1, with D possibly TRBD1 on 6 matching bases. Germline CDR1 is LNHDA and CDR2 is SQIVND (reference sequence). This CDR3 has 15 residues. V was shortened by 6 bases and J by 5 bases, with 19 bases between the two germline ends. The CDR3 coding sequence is TGTGCCAGTAGGGGCCTTCAGGGGATTAGGACTGAAGCTTTCTTT. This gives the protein CASRGLQGIRTEAFF.

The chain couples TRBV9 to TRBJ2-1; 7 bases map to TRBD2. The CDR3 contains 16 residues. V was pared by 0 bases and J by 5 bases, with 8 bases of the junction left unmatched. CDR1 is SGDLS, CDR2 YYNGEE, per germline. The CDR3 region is CASSVVGGSANNEQFF. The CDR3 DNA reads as TGTGCCAGCAGCGTAGTTGGCGGGAGTGCGAACAATGAGCAGTTCTTC.

The CDR3 DNA follows: TGTGCCAGCGACAGAAGCTCTGGAAACACCATATATTTT. This sequence encodes CASDRSSGNTIYF. This chain links TRBV28 with TRBJ1-3; the D gene is possibly TRBD1 (5 bases). The length of the CDR3 is 13 residues. Germline V gene lookup returns CDR1 MDHEN and CDR2 SYDVKM. The V end was cut by 8 bases, the J end by 0 bases, with 8 bases between.

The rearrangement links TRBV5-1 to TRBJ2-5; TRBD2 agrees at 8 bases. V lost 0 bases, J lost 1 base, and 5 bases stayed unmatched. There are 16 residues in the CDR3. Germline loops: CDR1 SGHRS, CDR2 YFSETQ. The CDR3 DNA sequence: TGCGCCAGCAGCTTGGGAGAGGCGGGAGGCCAAGAGACCCAGTACTTC. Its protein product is CASSLGEAGGQETQYF.

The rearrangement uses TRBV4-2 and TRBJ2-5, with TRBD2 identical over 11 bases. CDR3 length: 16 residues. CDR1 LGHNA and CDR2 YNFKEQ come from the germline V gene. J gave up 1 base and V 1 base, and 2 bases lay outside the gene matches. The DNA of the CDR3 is TGTGCCAGCAGCCAAGGACTAGCGGGACTCCAAGAGACCCAGTACTTC. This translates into CASSQGLAGLQETQYF.

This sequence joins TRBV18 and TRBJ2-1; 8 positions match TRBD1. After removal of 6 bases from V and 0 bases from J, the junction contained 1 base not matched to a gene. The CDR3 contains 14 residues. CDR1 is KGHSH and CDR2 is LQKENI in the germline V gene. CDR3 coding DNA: TGTGCCAGCTCGACAGGGGACTCCTACAATGAGCAGTTCTTC. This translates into CASSTGDSYNEQFF.

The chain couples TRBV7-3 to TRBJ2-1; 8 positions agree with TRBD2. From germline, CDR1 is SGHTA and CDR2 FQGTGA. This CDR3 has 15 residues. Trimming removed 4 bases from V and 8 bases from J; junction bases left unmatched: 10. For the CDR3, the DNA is TGTGCCAGCAGCTCCGGGACTAGATTTCTGCATGAGCAGTTCTTC. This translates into CASSSGTRFLHEQFF.

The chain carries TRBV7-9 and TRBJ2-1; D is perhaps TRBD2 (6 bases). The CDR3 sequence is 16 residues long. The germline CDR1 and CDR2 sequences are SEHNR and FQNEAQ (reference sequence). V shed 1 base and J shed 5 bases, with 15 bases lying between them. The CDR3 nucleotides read TGTGCCAGCAGCTTAGGGGGTGGCGGGACCCACAATGAGCAGTTCTTC. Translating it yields CASSLGGGGTHNEQFF.

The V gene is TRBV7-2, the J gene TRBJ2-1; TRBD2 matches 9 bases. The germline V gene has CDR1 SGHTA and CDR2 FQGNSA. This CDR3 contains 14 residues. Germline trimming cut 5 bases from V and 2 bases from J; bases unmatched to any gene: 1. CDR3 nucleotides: TGTGCCAGCAGCAGACTAGCGGCCTACAATGAGCAGTTCTTC. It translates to CASSRLAAYNEQFF.

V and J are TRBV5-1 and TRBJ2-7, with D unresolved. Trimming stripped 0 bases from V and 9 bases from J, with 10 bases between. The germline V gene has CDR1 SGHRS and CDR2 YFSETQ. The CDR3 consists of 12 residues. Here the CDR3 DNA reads TGCGCCAGCAGCTTGGGAAATGGGCCGCAGTACTTC. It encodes CASSLGNGPQYF.

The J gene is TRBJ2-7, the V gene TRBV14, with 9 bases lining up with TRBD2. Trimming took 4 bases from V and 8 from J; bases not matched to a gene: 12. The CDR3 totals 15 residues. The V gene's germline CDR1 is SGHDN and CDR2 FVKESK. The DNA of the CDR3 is TGTGCCAGCAGCCTCTTGGGACTAGCCCGGGGGAAGCAGTACTTC. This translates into CASSLLGLARGKQYF.

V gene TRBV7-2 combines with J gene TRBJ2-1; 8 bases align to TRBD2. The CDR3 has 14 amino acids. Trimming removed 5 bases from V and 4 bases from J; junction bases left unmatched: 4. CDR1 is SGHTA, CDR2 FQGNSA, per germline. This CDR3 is CASSRSGSYNEQFF. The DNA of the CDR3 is TGTGCCAGCAGCCGAAGCGGGAGTTACAATGAGCAGTTCTTC.

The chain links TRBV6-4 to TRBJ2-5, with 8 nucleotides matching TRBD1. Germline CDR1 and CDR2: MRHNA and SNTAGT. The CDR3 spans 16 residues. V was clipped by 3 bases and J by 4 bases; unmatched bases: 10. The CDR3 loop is CASSESFTGGGETQYF. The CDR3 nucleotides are TGTGCCAGCAGTGAGAGTTTCACAGGGGGAGGAGAGACCCAGTACTTC.

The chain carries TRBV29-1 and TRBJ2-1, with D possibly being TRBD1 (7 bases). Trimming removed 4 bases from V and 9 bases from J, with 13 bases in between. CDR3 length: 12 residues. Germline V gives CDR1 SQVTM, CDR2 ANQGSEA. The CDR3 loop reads CSVAPQGGEQFF. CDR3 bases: TGCAGCGTTGCCCCCCAGGGGGGTGAGCAGTTCTTC.

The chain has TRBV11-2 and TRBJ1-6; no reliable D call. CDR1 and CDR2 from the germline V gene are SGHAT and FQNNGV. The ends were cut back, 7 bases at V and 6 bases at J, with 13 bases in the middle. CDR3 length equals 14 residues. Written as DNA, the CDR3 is TGTGCCAGCACCCCGAGTATCCTTAATTCACCCCTCCACTTT. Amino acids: CASTPSILNSPLHF.

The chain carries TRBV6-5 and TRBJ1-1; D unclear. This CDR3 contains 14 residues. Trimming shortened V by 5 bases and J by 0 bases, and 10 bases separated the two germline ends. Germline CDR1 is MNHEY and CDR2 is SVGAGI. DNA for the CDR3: TGTGCCAGCAGTGAGATGAGAATGAACACTGAAGCTTTCTTT. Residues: CASSEMRMNTEAFF.

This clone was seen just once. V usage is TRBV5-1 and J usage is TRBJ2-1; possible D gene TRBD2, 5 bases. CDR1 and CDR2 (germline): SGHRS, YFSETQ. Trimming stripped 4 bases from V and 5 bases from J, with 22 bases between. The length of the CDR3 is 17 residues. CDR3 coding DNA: TGCGCCAGCAGCCCTGGACTCGAGGTACGGCAGAACAATGAGCAGTTCTTC. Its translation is CASSPGLEVRQNNEQFF. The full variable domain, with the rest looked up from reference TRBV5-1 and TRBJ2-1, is KAGVTQTPRYLIKTRGQQVTLSCSPISGHRSVSWYQQTPGQGLQFLFEYFSETQRNKGNFPGRFSGRQFSNSRSEMNVSTLELGDSALYLCASSPGLEVRQNNEQFFGPGTRLTVL.

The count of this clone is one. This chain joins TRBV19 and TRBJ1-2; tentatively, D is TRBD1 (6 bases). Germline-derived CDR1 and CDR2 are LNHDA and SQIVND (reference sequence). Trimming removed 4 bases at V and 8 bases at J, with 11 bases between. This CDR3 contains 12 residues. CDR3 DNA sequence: TGTGCCAGTAGTAACAGGGAGAGGGGCTACACCTTC. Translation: CASSNRERGYTF.

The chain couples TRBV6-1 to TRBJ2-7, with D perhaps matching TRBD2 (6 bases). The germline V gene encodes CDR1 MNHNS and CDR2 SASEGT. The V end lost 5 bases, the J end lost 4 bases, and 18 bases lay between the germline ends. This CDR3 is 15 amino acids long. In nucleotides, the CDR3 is TGTGCCAGCAGTCGAGGGGATGTGGGGGGATACGAGCAGTACTTC. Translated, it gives CASSRGDVGGYEQYF.

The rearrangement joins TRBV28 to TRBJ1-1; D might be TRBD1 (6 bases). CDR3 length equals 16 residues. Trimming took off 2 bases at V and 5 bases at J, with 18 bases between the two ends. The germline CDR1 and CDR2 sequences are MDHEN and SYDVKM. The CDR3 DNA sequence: TGTGCCAGCAGTTTACAGGGGCCCCAAGGGTCGACTGAAGCTTTCTTT. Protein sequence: CASSLQGPQGSTEAFF.

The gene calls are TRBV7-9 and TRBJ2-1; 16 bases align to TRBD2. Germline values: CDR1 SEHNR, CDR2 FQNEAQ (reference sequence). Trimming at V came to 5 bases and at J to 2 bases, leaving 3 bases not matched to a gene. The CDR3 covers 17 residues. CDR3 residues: CASSQGLAGGPYNEQFF. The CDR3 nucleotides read TGTGCCAGCAGCCAGGGACTAGCGGGAGGGCCCTACAATGAGCAGTTCTTC.